Presented here are 27 T cell receptor beta chains from one specimen sequenced in a study of blood T cells in healthy people across ages. The use of a sample-barcoded 5' primer and a J-beta primer mix characterized a second PCR of roughly 6 to 11 cycles. TCRdb itself ran the 5' RACE reads through MiXCR, one entry per CDR3 protein. The sample has about 1.7 million distinct CDR3 sequences, about 28% seen once. The sample comprised blood. The receptors come from a woman younger than 45 in good health.

This clonotype was detected ten times or more. The chain links TRBV20-1 to TRBJ1-2, with D maybe TRBD1 (6 bases). Trimming removed 3 bases from V and 4 bases from J, with 12 bases in between. CDR1 and CDR2 from the germline V gene are DFQATT and SNEGSKA (reference sequence). The CDR3 runs 13 residues. CDR3 region: CSASGGRGYGYTF. DNA for the CDR3: TGCAGTGCTAGTGGGGGGCGCGGCTATGGCTACACCTTC.

This clonotype was detected ten times or more. At one boundary the junction diverges from the germline segment, which might be a read error. The chain's CDR3 is CASSPRQGSYNEQFF. As DNA, the CDR3 is TGTGCCAGCTCACCAAGACAGGGGTCTTACAATGAGCAGTTCTTC. The J gene is TRBJ2-1, the V gene TRBV5-1, with 8 nucleotides matching TRBD1. The CDR3 sequence is 15 residues long. Germline V gene sequence: CDR1 SGHRS, CDR2 YFSETQ.

This clonotype has at least ten counts. The chain links TRBV7-9 to TRBJ1-2; unclear D gene. Per the germline V gene, CDR1 is SEHNR and CDR2 is FQNEAQ (reference sequence). V was cut by 5 bases and J by 7 bases, with 8 bases left in between. This CDR3 is built from 11 residues. The chain's CDR3 is CASSMTSGYTF. The CDR3 DNA reads as TGTGCCAGCAGCATGACTAGTGGCTACACCTTC.

This clonotype was detected ten times or more. The chain couples TRBV6-5 to TRBJ2-1; perhaps TRBD2 as D (7 bases). Trimming left V 6 bases short and J 7 bases short, with 16 bases between. This CDR3 contains 14 residues. Germline V gene data show CDR1 as MNHEY and CDR2 as SVGAGI. CDR3 region: CASRRGGWTNEQFF. CDR3 in DNA: TGTGCCAGCAGAAGGGGGGGCTGGACAAATGAGCAGTTCTTC.

The CDR3 protein is CASSYLGGQSSYEQYF. The CDR3 coding sequence is TGTGCCAGCAGCTACCTGGGGGGACAGAGCTCCTACGAGCAGTACTTC. J is TRBJ2-7 and V is TRBV7-6; D perhaps matches TRBD1 (7 bases). Trimming removed 4 bases from V and 0 bases from J, with 16 bases in between. The CDR3 loop spans 16 amino acids. Germline V lookup: CDR1 SGHVS, CDR2 FNYEAQ.

This clonotype was seen only a few times. The chain couples TRBV7-2 to TRBJ2-2; perhaps TRBD2 as D (7 bases). This CDR3 comprises 16 residues. The germline V gene encodes CDR1 SGHTA and CDR2 FQGNSA. V was trimmed by 2 bases and J by 4 bases, leaving 14 bases between them. CDR3 sequence reads: CASSLIAGARTGELFF. In nucleotides, the CDR3 is TGTGCCAGCAGCTTAATCGCGGGGGCGCGCACCGGGGAGCTGTTTTTT.

The sample holds a few counts of this clonotype. The rearrangement links TRBV6-5 to TRBJ2-4, with 12 bases lining up with TRBD2. The CDR3 is made up of 20 amino acids. The germline gives CDR1 MNHEY, CDR2 SVGAGI. The V and J ends lost 0 bases and 3 bases, in that order; junction bases with no gene match: 12. The CDR3 region is CASSYSPSGRGEIGKNIQYF. CDR3 coding DNA: TGTGCCAGCAGTTACTCCCCTAGCGGGAGGGGGGAGATAGGCAAAAACATTCAGTACTTC.

This clonotype was observed at least ten times. This rearrangement joins TRBV7-6 to TRBJ1-4; D is undetermined. Germline V gives CDR1 SGHVS, CDR2 FNYEAQ. Trimming shortened V by 3 bases and J by 6 bases, and 11 bases separated the two germline ends. The CDR3 covers 14 residues. The chain's CDR3 is CASSLDVRDEKLFF. In nucleotides, the CDR3 is TGTGCCAGCAGCTTGGACGTACGGGATGAAAAACTGTTTTTT.

The chain has TRBV2 and TRBJ1-5; D call uncertain. Per germline, CDR1 SNHLY and CDR2 FYNNEI. The CDR3 consists of 17 residues. Between the trimmed V and J ends, which lost 3 bases and 5 bases, there was a span of 20 bases. CDR3 loop: CASSDLGRSPGDQPQHF. DNA of the CDR3: TGTGCCAGCAGTGATCTAGGGAGATCCCCGGGCGATCAGCCCCAGCATTTT.

A remark on this clonotype: One end of the junction fails to match germline, which may point to a read error. The gene calls are TRBV10-3 and TRBJ2-5; D gene uncertain. Germline-derived CDR1 and CDR2 are ENHRY and SYGVKD. The CDR3 is 12 residues long. This CDR3 is CTISESEETQYF. In DNA, the CDR3 is TGTACCATCAGTGAATCGGAGGAGACCCAGTACTTC.

This clonotype was seen many times. The chain uses TRBV6-5 and TRBJ1-1, with TRBD1 as a possible D gene (5 bases). Trimming stripped 7 bases from V and 1 base from J, with 7 bases between. The CDR3 consists of 12 residues. CDR1 and CDR2 (germline): MNHEY, SVGAGI. The DNA for the CDR3 is TGTGCCAGCATTACAGGGAACACTGAAGCTTTCTTT. Its protein product is CASITGNTEAFF.

This clonotype occurred a few times. This chain connects TRBV18 to TRBJ2-1, with D possibly TRBD2 on 6 matching bases. The CDR3 runs 15 residues. Trimming stripped 3 bases from V and 7 bases from J, with 16 bases between. Looked up from germline, CDR1 is KGHSH and CDR2 is LQKENI. Here the CDR3 DNA reads TGTGCCAGCTCACCTTACCGGGAGAGTACGAATGAGCAGTTCTTC. This encodes CASSPYRESTNEQFF.

This chain links TRBV12-5 with TRBJ1-4; 9 bases map to TRBD1. Germline trimming cut 7 bases from V and 6 bases from J; bases unmatched to any gene: 6. This CDR3 is 14 amino acids long. In germline, CDR1 is LGHNT, CDR2 FRNRAP. CDR3 sequence (DNA): TGTGCTAGTGCTACGGGACAGGGCGATGAAAAACTGTTTTTT. It codes for CASATGQGDEKLFF.

This clonotype appeared many times. The chain links TRBV20-1 to TRBJ2-4, with D unclear. The CDR3 is 12 amino acids. CDR1 and CDR2 from the germline V gene are DFQATT and SNEGSKA (reference sequence). Trimming left V 4 bases short and J 6 bases short, with 10 bases between. The CDR3 nucleotides are TGCAGTGCTACGGACGCCCCAAACATTCAGTACTTC. This gives the protein CSATDAPNIQYF.

A word on this clonotype: One junction end does not reproduce the germline sequence, and a read error may be involved. The chain recombines TRBV12-3 or TRBV12-4 with TRBJ2-3, with D possibly called TRBD1 or TRBD2 (8 bases each). The CDR3 is 16 amino acids. The CDR3 loop is CASRGRGLGSADTQYF. In nucleotides, the CDR3 is TGTGCTAGCAGGGGGCGGGGACTAGGAAGCGCAGATACGCAGTATTTT.

This clonotype was observed a handful of times. The gene calls are TRBV7-9 and TRBJ2-7; D might be TRBD1 (6 bases). V dropped 5 bases and J dropped 0 bases, with 14 bases sitting between them. Looked up from germline, CDR1 is SEHNR and CDR2 is FQNEAQ (reference sequence). This CDR3 spans 15 amino acids. CDR3 region: CASSTRADSSYEQYF. The CDR3 DNA follows: TGTGCCAGCAGCACGCGGGCGGACAGCTCCTACGAGCAGTACTTC. The whole variable domain, filled in from reference TRBV7-9 and TRBJ2-7, reads DTGVSQNPRHKITKRGQNVTFRCDPISEHNRLYWYRQTLGQGPEFLTYFQNEAQLEKSRLLSDRFSAERPKGSFSTLEIQRTEQGDSAMYLCASSTRADSSYEQYFGPGTRLTVT.

This clonotype appeared many times. The chain joins TRBV3-1 to TRBJ2-7, with D possibly being TRBD1 or TRBD2 (5 bases each). CDR3 size: 17 residues. With 2 bases removed from V and 2 bases from J, the gap between germline ends came to 19 bases. CDR1 is LGHDT, CDR2 YNNKEL, per germline (reference sequence). This CDR3 is CASSQPIGGDRPYEQYF. As DNA, the CDR3 is TGTGCCAGCAGCCAACCCATTGGGGGAGACCGACCCTACGAGCAGTACTTC.

This chain uses TRBV28 with TRBJ1-2, with D tentatively TRBD1 (5 bases). The CDR3 is 15 amino acids. Germline lookup yields CDR1 MDHEN and CDR2 SYDVKM. The V end was cut by 3 bases, the J end by 0 bases, with 11 bases between. The CDR3 loop reads CASSLEGPPNYGYTF. The DNA for the CDR3 is TGTGCCAGCAGTTTGGAGGGACCTCCTAACTATGGCTACACCTTC.

This sequence joins TRBV5-1 and TRBJ1-1; no clear D. This CDR3 is built from 14 residues. The germline V and J ends were trimmed by 7 bases and 2 bases, with 15 bases remaining between them. Germline V gives CDR1 SGHRS, CDR2 YFSETQ. The CDR3 bases are TGCGCCAGCGGACTCTCGGGAACTAACACTGAAGCTTTCTTT. Amino acid sequence: CASGLSGTNTEAFF.

This rearrangement joins TRBV20-1 to TRBJ2-3; 7 bases agree with TRBD1. V shed 1 base and J 0 bases; nucleotides not matched to a gene: 7. From germline, CDR1 is DFQATT and CDR2 SNEGSKA (reference sequence). The CDR3 is 16 residues long. In nucleotides, the CDR3 is TGCAGTGCTAGAGTCACGACAGGGAGTAGCACAGATACGCAGTATTTT. Amino acids: CSARVTTGSSTDTQYF.

Of note for this clonotype: A much larger clone lies one base from this, so it may be a read error. DNA for the CDR3: TGCGCCAGCAGCTCTCTTCCGGCAGACTCCTACAATGAGCAGTTCTTC. Residues: CASSSLPADSYNEQFF. This chain links TRBV5-1 with TRBJ2-1, with D unclear. The CDR3 contains 16 residues. Germline CDR1 and CDR2: SGHRS and YFSETQ. Trimming took off 3 bases at V and 0 bases at J, with 13 bases between the two ends. The full variable domain, in which reference TRBV5-1 and TRBJ2-1 provide the parts outside the CDR3, is KAGVTQTPRYLIKTRGQQVTLSCSPISGHRSVSWYQQTPGQGLQFLFEYFSETQRNKGNFPGRFSGRQFSNSRSEMNVSTLELGDSALYLCASSSLPADSYNEQFFGPGTRLTVL.

The chain links TRBV27 to TRBJ2-1, with D perhaps assigned TRBD1 or TRBD2 (5 bases each). This CDR3 contains 16 residues. V lost 9 bases and J lost 2, with 20 bases in between. Germline assignment: CDR1 MNHEY and CDR2 SMNVEV (reference sequence). The CDR3 DNA follows: TGTGCCAGTCATACTCACACCAGGGACCCCTACAATGAGCAGTTCTTC. Amino acid sequence: CASHTHTRDPYNEQFF.

In its sample, this clonotype was seen many times. This sequence joins TRBV5-1 and TRBJ2-7, with D perhaps given as TRBD1 or TRBD2 (5 bases each). The CDR3 length is 17 residues. Per germline, CDR1 SGHRS and CDR2 YFSETQ. V lost 0 bases and J lost 6, with 22 bases in between. The CDR3 sequence: CASSLGQSGSRTSEQYF. In nucleotides, the CDR3 is TGCGCCAGCAGCTTGGGCCAATCAGGGAGCCGTACGTCCGAGCAGTACTTC.

This clonotype was counted between two and nine times. V and J are TRBV7-4 and TRBJ1-2; D perhaps matches TRBD1 (5 bases). CDR3 length: 13 amino acids. Trimming took off 0 bases at V and 6 bases at J, with 8 bases between the two ends. The V gene's germline CDR1 is SGHVT and CDR2 SQSDAQ. CDR3 DNA: TGTGCCAGCAGCTTAGCGGAGGGGAATGGCTACACCTTC. Translated: CASSLAEGNGYTF.

This clonotype showed up many times. The CDR3 DNA reads TGCAGCGTGGCAGACAGGGCGGGCAATCAGCCCCAGCATTTT. Its protein product is CSVADRAGNQPQHF. The chain links TRBV29-1 to TRBJ1-5, with 7 bases fitting TRBD1. The germline CDR1 and CDR2 sequences are SQVTM and ANQGSEA. Trimming at V came to 6 bases and at J to 2 bases, leaving 7 bases not matched to a gene. The CDR3 totals 14 residues.

This chain uses TRBV2 with TRBJ2-7; possible D gene TRBD1, 6 bases. The CDR3 extends over 14 amino acids. Looked up from germline, CDR1 is SNHLY and CDR2 is FYNNEI. V was shortened by 4 bases and J by 1 base, with 11 bases between the two germline ends. The CDR3 sequence: CASSVARGSYEQYF. CDR3 in DNA: TGTGCCAGCAGTGTAGCCAGGGGATCCTACGAGCAGTACTTC.

The chain uses TRBV6-1 and TRBJ2-5; D gene ambiguous. The germline V gene has CDR1 MNHNS and CDR2 SASEGT. Trimming removed 3 bases from V and 3 bases from J, with 11 bases in between. This CDR3 has 14 amino acids. The CDR3 sequence: CASSDGHFKETQYF. CDR3 DNA sequence: TGTGCCAGCAGTGACGGGCACTTCAAAGAGACCCAGTACTTC.